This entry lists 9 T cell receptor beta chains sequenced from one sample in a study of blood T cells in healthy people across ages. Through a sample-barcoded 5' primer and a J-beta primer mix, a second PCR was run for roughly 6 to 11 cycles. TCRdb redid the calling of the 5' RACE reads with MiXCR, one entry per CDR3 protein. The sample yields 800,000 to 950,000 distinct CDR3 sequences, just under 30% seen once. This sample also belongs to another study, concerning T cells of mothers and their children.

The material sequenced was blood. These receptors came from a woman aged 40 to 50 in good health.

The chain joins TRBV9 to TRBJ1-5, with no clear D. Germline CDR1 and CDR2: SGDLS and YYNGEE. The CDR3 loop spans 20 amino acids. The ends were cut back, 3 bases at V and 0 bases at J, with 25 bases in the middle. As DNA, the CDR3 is TGTGCCAGCAGCGCCACACCTCGAGCCGACGGGAAAAATAGCAATCAGCCCCAGCATTTT. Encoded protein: CASSATPRADGKNSNQPQHF.

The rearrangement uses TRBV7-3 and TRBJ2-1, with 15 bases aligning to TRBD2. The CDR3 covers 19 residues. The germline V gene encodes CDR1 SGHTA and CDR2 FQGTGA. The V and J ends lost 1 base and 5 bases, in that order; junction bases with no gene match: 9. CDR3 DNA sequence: TGTGCCAGCAGCTTAAAACTGGGGACTAGCGGGGGGCAGCACAATGAGCAGTTCTTC. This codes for CASSLKLGTSGGQHNEQFF.

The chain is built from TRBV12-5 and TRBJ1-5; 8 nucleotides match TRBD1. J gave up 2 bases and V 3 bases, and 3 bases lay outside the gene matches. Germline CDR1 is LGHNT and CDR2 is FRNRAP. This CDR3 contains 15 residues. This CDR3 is CASGFEQGGNQPQHF. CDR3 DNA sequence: TGTGCTAGTGGTTTCGAACAGGGGGGCAATCAGCCCCAGCATTTT.

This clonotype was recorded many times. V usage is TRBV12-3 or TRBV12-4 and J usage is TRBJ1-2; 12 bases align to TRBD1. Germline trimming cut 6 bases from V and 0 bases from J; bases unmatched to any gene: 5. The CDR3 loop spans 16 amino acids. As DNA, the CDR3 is TGTGCCAGCAGGGGGACAGGGGGCTCAGCTAACTATGGCTACACCTTC. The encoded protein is CASRGTGGSANYGYTF.

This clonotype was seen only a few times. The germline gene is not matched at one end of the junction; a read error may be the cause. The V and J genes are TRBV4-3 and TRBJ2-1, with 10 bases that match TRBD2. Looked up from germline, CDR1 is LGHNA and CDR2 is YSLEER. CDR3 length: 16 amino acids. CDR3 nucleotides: TGCGCCAGCAGCCAAGATCCACTAGCGGGGAGGGGTGAGCTGTTCTTC. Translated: CASSQDPLAGRGELFF.

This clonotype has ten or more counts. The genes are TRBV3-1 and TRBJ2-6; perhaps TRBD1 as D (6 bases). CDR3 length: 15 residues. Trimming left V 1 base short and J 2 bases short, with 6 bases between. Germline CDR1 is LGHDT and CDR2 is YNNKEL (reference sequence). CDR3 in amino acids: CASSQGQAGANVLTF. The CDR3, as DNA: TGTGCCAGCAGCCAAGGACAGGCTGGGGCCAACGTCCTGACTTTC.

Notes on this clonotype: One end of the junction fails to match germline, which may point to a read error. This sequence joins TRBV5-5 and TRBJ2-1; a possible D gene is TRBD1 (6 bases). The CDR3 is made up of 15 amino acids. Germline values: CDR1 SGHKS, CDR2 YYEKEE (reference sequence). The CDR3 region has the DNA TGTGCCAGTAGCTTGGCAGGGGTGGTACACAATGAGCAGTTCTTC. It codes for CASSLAGVVHNEQFF.

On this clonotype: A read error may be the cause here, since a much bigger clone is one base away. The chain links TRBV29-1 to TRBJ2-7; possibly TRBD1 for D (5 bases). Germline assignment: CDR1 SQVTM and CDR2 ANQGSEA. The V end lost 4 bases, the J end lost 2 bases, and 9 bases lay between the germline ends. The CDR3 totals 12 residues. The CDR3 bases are TGCAGCGTTGCCAGGGCCCCCTACGAGCAGTACTTC. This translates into CSVARAPYEQYF.

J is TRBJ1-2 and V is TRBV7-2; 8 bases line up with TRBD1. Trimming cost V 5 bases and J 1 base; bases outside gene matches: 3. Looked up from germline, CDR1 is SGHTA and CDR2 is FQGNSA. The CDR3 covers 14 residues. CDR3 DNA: TGTGCCAGCAGCCCGGACAGGGTTAACTATGGCTACACCTTC. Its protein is CASSPDRVNYGYTF.